This is a list of T cell receptor beta chains from one sample in a study of blood T cell repertoires in COVID-19. The protocol was immunoSEQ multiplex PCR, while the TCRdb copy is restricted to in-frame clones and leaves out a portion. Here the sample spans 200,000 to 250,000 clones, about 90% being singletons. Material for sequencing was PBMCs or T cells enriched from blood (not recorded which). The source is a woman between 50 and 59 years old with acute COVID-19. The CDR3 runs from the conserved cysteine through the conserved F or W. The D gene is left open where the match is weak. Some rows have no size entry. The others give once, few or many, or a class for an expanded clone.

clone size,V gene,CDR3 length,J gene,D gene,CDR3 DNA,CDR3 protein
.,TRBV29-1,14,TRBJ2-5,TRBD2,TGCAGCGTTTTTGGACTAGCGGGATTTGAGACCCAGTACTTC,CSVFGLAGFETQYF
few,TRBV7-9,15,TRBJ2-2,TRBD1,TGTGCCAGCAGCCAACGGACAGGGGAAACCGGGGAGCTGTTTTTT,CASSQRTGETGELFF
.,TRBV18,11,TRBJ1-1,.,TGTGCCAGCTCACCAGAGAGGGAAGCTTTCTTT,CASSPEREAFF
.,TRBV19,13,TRBJ2-1,.,TGTGCCAGTAGTATAGGTCAGTACAATGAGCAGTTCTTC,CASSIGQYNEQFF
.,TRBV3-1/TRBV3-2,15,TRBJ1-3,.,TGTGCCAGCAGCCAAGATCTTAACTCTGGAAACACCATATATTTT,CASSQDLNSGNTIYF
.,TRBV6-2/TRBV6-3,18,TRBJ2-3,TRBD2,TGTGCCAGCAGTTACTCGATTCAGGCTAGCGGTCCCACAGATACGCAGTATTTT,CASSYSIQASGPTDTQYF
.,TRBV27,14,TRBJ1-2,TRBD1,TGTGCCAGCAGTTTTTCAGGGGGAAGGTACGGCTACACCTTC,CASSFSGGRYGYTF
.,TRBV5-1,17,TRBJ2-1,TRBD1,TGCGCCAGCAGGCATGCGGGCCGGGACAGGGGATCAAATGAGCAGTTCTTC,CASRHAGRDRGSNEQFF
.,TRBV6-6,14,TRBJ1-1,.,TGTGCCAGCAGTTACCGAGGGGGGGTCACTGAAGCTTTCTTT,CASSYRGGVTEAFF
.,TRBV19,15,TRBJ1-3,.,TGTGCCAGTAGTCCGGACAGCCGCTCTGGAAACACCATATATTTT,CASSPDSRSGNTIYF
.,TRBV19,14,TRBJ1-3,TRBD1,TGTGCCAGTCGAGCGCAGGGGGCTGGAAACACCATATATTTT,CASRAQGAGNTIYF
.,TRBV11-1,13,TRBJ2-7,.,TGTGCCAGCAGCTTAGCGCTAAGTGCCGAGCAGTACTTC,CASSLALSAEQYF
once,TRBV10-3,13,TRBJ2-7,.,TGTGCCACGGGGGACCCGAGCACCCACGAGCAGTACTTC,CATGDPSTHEQYF
few,TRBV3-1/TRBV3-2,13,TRBJ1-1,TRBD1,TGTGCCAGCAGCCAGCTGGACAGGTCTGAAGCTTTCTTT,CASSQLDRSEAFF
.,TRBV7-9,15,TRBJ2-1,TRBD1,TGTGCCAGCAGCTTAGCAAGACAGGGATACAATGAGCAGTTCTTC,CASSLARQGYNEQFF
.,TRBV18,14,TRBJ2-7,.,TGTGCCAGCTCCCTCGGAGAGGGGGTGTACGAGCAGTACTTC,CASSLGEGVYEQYF
.,TRBV12-3/TRBV12-4,13,TRBJ2-7,.,TGTGCCAGCAGCACGACAGGCTCCTACGAGCAGTACTTC,CASSTTGSYEQYF
.,TRBV4-1,16,TRBJ2-3,TRBD1,TGCGCCAGCAGCCAACCCAGAGGGGGCGGATCAGATACGCAGTATTTT,CASSQPRGGGSDTQYF
.,TRBV6-2/TRBV6-3,13,TRBJ1-2,.,TGTGCCAGCAGCAGGGGATTCTATTATGGCTACACCTTC,CASSRGFYYGYTF
many,TRBV19,15,TRBJ1-4,TRBD1,TGTGCCAGTAGTGACCGGGACAGGGGCCCTGAAAAACTGTTTTTT,CASSDRDRGPEKLFF
.,TRBV4-2,14,TRBJ1-1,TRBD1,TGTGCCAGCAGCCAGCCCGCAGGGGGAGCTGAAGCTTTCTTT,CASSQPAGGAEAFF
few,TRBV5-1,16,TRBJ2-7,TRBD2,TGCGCCAGCAGCTTGAGGACTAGCGGGAGTCCTGAAAACCAGTACTTC,CASSLRTSGSPENQYF
.,TRBV3-1/TRBV3-2,15,TRBJ2-1,TRBD2,TGTGCCAGCAGCCAGCCGGGACTAGCGGGAGTCGAGCAGTTCTTC,CASSQPGLAGVEQFF
.,TRBV5-6,14,TRBJ2-5,.,TGTGCCAGCAGCCCAATAGGACAGCAAGAGACCCAGTACTTC,CASSPIGQQETQYF
.,TRBV7-2,16,TRBJ2-5,.,TGTGCCAGCAGCTTAGCCGGGTCGGGAACCCAAGAGACCCAGTACTTC,CASSLAGSGTQETQYF
.,TRBV5-1,17,TRBJ2-5,TRBD2,TGCGCCAGCAGCCTACTTCCGGGGGGGTCGTACCAAGAGACCCAGTACTTC,CASSLLPGGSYQETQYF
.,TRBV4-2,16,TRBJ2-1,TRBD2,TGTGCCAGCAGCCAAGACGCGAGCGGGAGAGCTAATGAGCAGTTCTTC,CASSQDASGRANEQFF
.,TRBV28,15,TRBJ1-1,TRBD1,TGTGCCAGCAGTTTTTGGACAGGGCAATCTCTGGAAGCTTTCTTT,CASSFWTGQSLEAFF
.,TRBV6-1,15,TRBJ1-5,.,TGTGCCAGCAGTGAAGCAGGCAGGACAAATCAGCCCCAGCATTTT,CASSEAGRTNQPQHF
.,TRBV18,15,TRBJ2-7,.,TGTGCCAGCTCACCCCCGGGCTCCACAGGCGACGAGCAGTACTTC,CASSPPGSTGDEQYF
.,TRBV6-5,13,TRBJ1-6,.,TGTGCCAGCAACCCTAGGGGGAATTCACCCCTCCACTTT,CASNPRGNSPLHF
.,TRBV7-9,15,TRBJ2-7,TRBD1,TGTGCCAGCAGCTTAGCCGGGACAGGGAGGGACGAGCAGTACTTC,CASSLAGTGRDEQYF
.,TRBV7-2,16,TRBJ1-3,.,TGTGCCAGCAGCTCCGGCGGCTGGGGCGGAGGAAACACCATATATTTT,CASSSGGWGGGNTIYF
once,TRBV6-2/TRBV6-3,12,TRBJ2-7,.,TGTGCCAGCAGTTACCCGTCCTACGAGCAGTACTTC,CASSYPSYEQYF
.,TRBV21-1,15,TRBJ1-4,.,TGTGTCCTAACGGCAGGGCAGGGGTATAATGAAAAACTGTTTTTT,CVLTAGQGYNEKLFF
.,TRBV28,15,TRBJ2-7,TRBD2,TGTGCCAGCAGTCCTGGGGGAGCGGGAGTGAGGGAGCAGTACTTC,CASSPGGAGVREQYF
once,TRBV2,15,TRBJ2-5,.,TGTGCCAGCAGTGAATTTTCACTTCCCCAAGAGACCCAGTACTTC,CASSEFSLPQETQYF
once,TRBV28,13,TRBJ2-7,TRBD2,TGTGCCAGCAACCCGGGACTAGCATACGAGCAGTACTTC,CASNPGLAYEQYF
.,TRBV2,14,TRBJ1-4,TRBD1,TGTGCCAGCAGGGAAACAGGGGTGTTTGAAAAACTGTTTTTT,CASRETGVFEKLFF
.,TRBV7-8,18,TRBJ2-6,.,TGTGCCAGCAGCCCCCAACCTTACAGCTCCGTCCGGGCCAACGTCCTGACTTTC,CASSPQPYSSVRANVLTF